This entry is about one T cell receptor (beta chain). These data belong to a study of blood T cell repertoires in COVID-19. About the study: Samples came from the United States, Italy and Spain, spanning acute and convalescent COVID-19.

Data came from immunoSEQ multiplex PCR; TCRdb stores just in-frame clones and leaves some out. The data contain about 130,000 clones, approximately 88% of them singletons. The CDR3 consists of 14 residues. Trimming removed 2 bases from V and 6 bases from J, with 10 bases in between. Germline values: CDR1 MNHEY, CDR2 SMNVEV (reference sequence). The chain recombines TRBV27 with TRBJ2-2, with D maybe TRBD2 (6 bases). This clonotype was sampled from a woman between 25 and 40 years old who had recovered from COVID-19. Material: peripheral blood. CDR3 sequence: CASSLRTTAGELFF. The CDR3 DNA reads as TGTGCCAGCAGTTTAAGGACTACTGCCGGGGAGCTGTTTTTT.